The 3 T cell receptor beta chains listed next were all sequenced from one sample in a study of T cell responses to AZD1222 COVID-19 vaccine. Sequencing used immunoSEQ multiplex PCR; TCRdb keeps in-frame clones, though not all of them. The sample includes 200,000 to 250,000 clones, roughly 91% of them seen just once. The sequencing used peripheral blood, collected on day 0 of MenACWY control vaccination. These receptors were collected from an adult in good health.

The CDR3 nucleotides read TGTGCCAGCAGCTTAAAAGGGGGGGACTATTCACCCCTCCACTTT. The encoded protein is CASSLKGGDYSPLHF. The genes are TRBV7-6 and TRBJ1-6; possibly TRBD1 for D (6 bases). The ends were cut back, 2 bases at V and 8 bases at J, with 13 bases in the middle. Germline lookup yields CDR1 SGHVS and CDR2 FNYEAQ. CDR3 length: 15 residues.

The rearrangement links TRBV6-1 to TRBJ1-3; D is possibly TRBD1 (5 bases). The CDR3 runs 14 residues. V lost 1 base and J lost 2, with 6 bases in between. Germline V gene lookup returns CDR1 MNHNS and CDR2 SASEGT. CDR3 region: CASSEDRTGNTIYF. The CDR3 DNA reads as TGTGCCAGCAGTGAAGACAGGACTGGAAACACCATATATTTT.

The chain recombines TRBV18 with TRBJ1-2; unclear D gene. The CDR3 is 13 residues long. Germline V lookup: CDR1 KGHSH, CDR2 LQKENI. V was shortened by 6 bases and J by 4 bases, with 12 bases between the two germline ends. CDR3 in amino acids: CASSEVAGYGYTF. The CDR3 nucleotides read TGTGCCAGCTCGGAGGTGGCGGGCTATGGCTACACCTTC.